A selection of T cell receptor beta chains follows, all from one sample in a study of T-cell reconstitution after alpha-beta-depleted transplantation in children. Using its own MiXCR run on the PCR reads, TCRdb lists one record per CDR3 protein. The sample holds about 580,000 distinct CDR3 sequences, around 23% seen once. This material consisted of PBMCs, mostly from graft donor cells, taken 360 days after TCRalphabeta/CD19-depleted stem cell transplant. These receptors were collected from a boy less than two years old who had a stem cell transplant for acute myeloid leukemia, so the T cells may come from the graft donor. The CDR3 runs from the conserved cysteine through the conserved F or W. The D gene is left open where the match is weak. Not all rows give a size; the values are once, few, many and, for expanded clones, a class.

j_call clone_size v_call d_call cdr3_aa cdr3_nt
TRBJ1-2 . TRBV28 . CASSLTQDYGYTF TGTGCCAGCAGCCTCACTCAAGACTATGGCTACACCTTC
TRBJ2-1 . TRBV12-5 TRBD1 CASGLVQGTGPNEQFF TGTGCTAGTGGTTTGGTACAAGGGACAGGCCCTAATGAGCAGTTCTTC
TRBJ2-1 few TRBV6-4 . CASSDAGASYNEQFF TGTGCCAGCAGTGATGCGGGGGCCTCCTACAATGAGCAGTTCTTC
TRBJ2-1 . TRBV11-1 . CASSIGVNNEQFF TGTGCCAGCAGCATCGGGGTAAACAATGAGCAGTTCTTC
TRBJ2-5 . TRBV7-2 TRBD2 CASSLGAAGGQETQYF TGTGCCAGCAGCTTAGGGGCAGCGGGGGGGCAAGAGACCCAGTACTTC
TRBJ1-6 . TRBV12-3/TRBV12-4 TRBD1 CAFSFSARPRGSKNSPLHF TGTGCCTTCAGTTTCTCGGCGAGACCCAGGGGGAGTAAGAATTCACCCCTCCACTTT
TRBJ2-3 . TRBV4-3 TRBD2 CASSQEYSGGADTQYF TGCGCCAGCAGCCAAGAGTATAGCGGGGGGGCGGATACGCAGTATTTT
TRBJ2-6 many TRBV12-3/TRBV12-4 . CASSSPAGANVLTF TGTGCCAGCAGTTCCCCGGCTGGGGCCAACGTCCTGACTTTC
TRBJ1-2 . TRBV6-5 TRBD1 CASSYSGQGVGGYTF TGTGCCAGCAGTTACTCGGGACAGGGCGTGGGGGGCTACACCTTC
TRBJ2-1 many TRBV15 . CATSRDAGTQFF TGTGCCACCAGCAGAGATGCGGGGACGCAGTTCTTC
TRBJ2-4 few TRBV7-2 . CASSPQGRLAKNIQYF TGTGCCAGCAGCCCACAGGGCAGACTAGCCAAAAACATTCAGTACTTC
TRBJ2-3 many TRBV6-5 . CASSYGGRTDTQYF TGTGCCAGCAGTTACGGTGGACGCACAGATACGCAGTATTTT
TRBJ2-4 few TRBV20-1 TRBD1 CSARDPGQGGNIQYF TGCAGTGCTAGAGACCCTGGACAGGGCGGAAACATTCAGTACTTC
TRBJ2-1 few TRBV15 . CATSRDSYSSYNEQFF TGTGCCACCAGCAGGGACTCCTACAGCTCCTACAATGAGCAGTTCTTC
TRBJ1-5 . TRBV12-3/TRBV12-4 . CASSSPPGNSNQPQHF TGTGCCAGCAGTTCTCCGCCCGGGAATAGCAATCAGCCCCAGCATTTT
TRBJ2-5 many TRBV7-2 . CASRQGRSSVETQYF TGTGCCAGCAGACAAGGAAGGTCTAGTGTAGAGACCCAGTACTTC
TRBJ2-1 few TRBV5-1 . CASSLAGLDNEQFF TGCGCCAGCAGCTTGGCCGGACTGGACAATGAGCAGTTCTTC
TRBJ2-7 once TRBV2 . CASRGRRNEQYF TGTGCCAGCAGGGGGAGAAGGAACGAGCAGTACTTC
TRBJ2-1 many TRBV3-1 . CASSQVSRWFF TGTGCCAGCAGCCAAGTTTCTAGGTGGTTCTTC
TRBJ2-1 few TRBV12-3/TRBV12-4 TRBD2 CASSFSGGPREEQFF TGTGCCAGCAGTTTTAGCGGGGGGCCCAGAGAGGAGCAGTTCTTC
TRBJ1-1 few TRBV20-1 . CSARASLLEAFF TGCAGTGCTAGAGCTAGCCTGCTTGAAGCTTTCTTT
TRBJ1-3 . TRBV7-9 . CASSFIDFSGNTIYF TGTGCCAGCAGCTTCATCGATTTCTCTGGAAACACCATATATTTT
TRBJ1-1 . TRBV27 TRBD1 CASRPGTENTEAFF TGTGCCAGCCGTCCCGGGACAGAGAACACTGAAGCTTTCTTT
TRBJ2-4 . TRBV6-2/TRBV6-3 . CASSPPGPQYF TGTGCCAGCAGTCCACCGGGACCTCAGTACTTC
TRBJ2-3 many TRBV7-2 . CASRDSDTQYF TGTGCCAGCAGGGACTCAGATACGCAGTATTTT
TRBJ2-1 many TRBV29-1 . CSANLDPTFDEQFF TGCAGCGCTAATTTGGACCCTACGTTCGATGAGCAGTTCTTC
TRBJ2-3 many TRBV21-1 . CASSTPGTGGMDTQYF TGTGCCAGCAGCACCCCCGGGACAGGGGGCATGGATACGCAGTATTTT
TRBJ1-3 few TRBV12-3/TRBV12-4 TRBD1 CASGTGYGNTIYF TGTGCCAGCGGGACAGGGTACGGAAACACCATATATTTT
TRBJ2-2 many TRBV6-2/TRBV6-3 . CASSYESSLMNTGELFF TGTGCCAGCAGTTACGAATCCTCCCTGATGAACACCGGGGAGCTGTTTTTT
TRBJ1-4 once TRBV2 TRBD1 CASSDGTGYEKLFF TGTGCCAGCAGTGATGGGACAGGATACGAAAAACTGTTTTTT
TRBJ2-4 many TRBV4-3 TRBD2 CASSQVAGGLNIQYF TGCGCCAGCAGCCAAGTAGCGGGGGGGCTCAACATTCAGTACTTC
TRBJ2-3 . TRBV11-2 . CASSLDGRPTDTQYF TGTGCCAGCAGCTTAGATGGAAGACCCACAGATACGCAGTATTTT
TRBJ1-1 . TRBV29-1 TRBD1 CSVAQGANTEAFF TGCAGCGTTGCTCAGGGGGCAAACACTGAAGCTTTCTTT
TRBJ1-4 few TRBV5-8 . CASSGGLLGGGEKLFF TGTGCCAGCAGCGGGGGACTCCTAGGTGGTGGTGAAAAACTGTTTTTT
TRBJ2-2 . TRBV11-2 TRBD2 CASSVSPPRWAGGSGELFF TGTGCCAGCAGCGTATCCCCCCCTCGGTGGGCGGGGGGCTCGGGGGAGCTGTTTTTT
TRBJ2-7 few TRBV12-3/TRBV12-4 . CASRARRGSYEQYF TGTGCCAGCAGAGCCCGCCGCGGTTCCTACGAGCAGTACTTC
TRBJ1-1 many TRBV11-2 . CASSSLGELTEAFF TGTGCCAGCAGCTCACTTGGGGAACTCACTGAAGCTTTCTTT
TRBJ2-1 . TRBV7-6 . CASSLVGGGEQFF TGTGCCAGCAGCTTAGTCGGGGGAGGAGAGCAGTTCTTC
TRBJ2-1 once TRBV4-1 TRBD2 CASSQLAGATNEQFF TGCGCCAGCAGCCAACTAGCGGGGGCTACCAATGAGCAGTTCTTC
TRBJ2-6 few TRBV7-2 . CASRQLSGANVLTF TGTGCCAGCAGACAACTTTCCGGGGCCAACGTCCTGACTTTC
TRBJ2-7 many TRBV20-1 TRBD1 CSIRSDRGYEQYF TGCAGTATTCGTTCGGACAGGGGTTACGAGCAGTACTTC
TRBJ2-3 many TRBV20-1 . CSARGPATQYF TGCAGTGCTAGAGGGCCAGCTACGCAGTATTTT
TRBJ1-1 . TRBV29-1 TRBD1 CSVPGQADEAFF TGCAGCGTGCCGGGACAGGCCGATGAAGCTTTCTTT
TRBJ1-5 few TRBV5-1 . CAGGSYSNQPQHF TGCGCCGGGGGGTCCTATAGCAATCAGCCCCAGCATTTT
TRBJ2-7 . TRBV27 . CASSPFAGHAYEQYF TGTGCCAGCAGTCCCTTTGCGGGACATGCCTACGAGCAGTACTTC
TRBJ1-1 few TRBV6-5 . CASSYSGEVNTEAFF TGTGCCAGCAGTTACTCAGGGGAGGTGAACACTGAAGCTTTCTTT
TRBJ2-7 . TRBV7-2 TRBD2 CASSLGGGGYYEQYF TGTGCCAGCAGCTTAGGCGGCGGGGGGTACTACGAGCAGTACTTC
TRBJ2-1 many TRBV5-1 . CASSLASKDNEQFF TGCGCCAGCAGCTTGGCCTCGAAGGACAATGAGCAGTTCTTC
TRBJ2-3 . TRBV5-1 . CASSLDLPSTDTQYF TGCGCCAGCAGCTTGGACTTACCTAGCACAGATACGCAGTATTTT
TRBJ2-3 . TRBV3-1 . CASSQDLVDTQYF TGTGCCAGCAGCCAAGATCTGGTAGATACGCAGTATTTT
TRBJ2-3 once TRBV20-1 . CSARDPGAKDTQYF TGCAGTGCTAGAGATCCGGGGGCTAAAGATACGCAGTATTTT
TRBJ2-5 . TRBV7-2 TRBD1 CASSNDRGQETQYF TGTGCCAGCAGCAACGACAGGGGGCAAGAGACCCAGTACTTC